This T cell receptor beta chain emerged from a study of tumor and adjacent non-tumor tissue in lung cancer. The library came from three nested PCR rounds adapted from ARM-PCR protocols. TCRdb reprocessed the multiplex PCR reads with MiXCR, giving one entry per CDR3 protein. The top ten clones hold 8% to 10% of a sample with around 86,000 distinct CDR3 sequences, roughly 72% of them seen once. Germline V lookup: CDR1 ENHRY, CDR2 SYGVKD. Trimming left V 4 bases short and J 6 bases short, with 14 bases between. The CDR3 has 14 residues. This sample's RNA came from whole unsorted tissue. Between August and November 2014, newly diagnosed, chemotherapy-naive lung cancer patients underwent thoracic surgery in China. This clonotype was detected ten times or more.

The sequence was obtained from a woman between 40 and 55 years old with non-small cell lung cancer. Sequences were obtained from lung tumor tissue. The chain links TRBV10-3 to TRBJ2-3; D might be TRBD2 (8 bases). The CDR3 DNA reads TGTGCCATCAGTGCGGGAGGGGGCTATGATACGCAGTATTTT. Translating gives CAISAGGGYDTQYF.